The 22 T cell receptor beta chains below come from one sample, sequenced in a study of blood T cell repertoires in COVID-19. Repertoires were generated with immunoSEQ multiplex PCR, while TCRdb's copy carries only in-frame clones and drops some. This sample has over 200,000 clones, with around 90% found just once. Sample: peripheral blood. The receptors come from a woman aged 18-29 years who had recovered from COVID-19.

The CDR3, as DNA: TGTGCCAGCAGCCAAGATGGATCGGGACAGGGGAAGCAGTACTTC. As protein: CASSQDGSGQGKQYF. This sequence joins TRBV14 and TRBJ2-7; 10 nucleotides line up with TRBD1. V lost 0 bases and J lost 8; bases outside the gene matches: 7. The CDR3 is made up of 15 amino acids. Germline CDR1 SGHDN, CDR2 FVKESK.

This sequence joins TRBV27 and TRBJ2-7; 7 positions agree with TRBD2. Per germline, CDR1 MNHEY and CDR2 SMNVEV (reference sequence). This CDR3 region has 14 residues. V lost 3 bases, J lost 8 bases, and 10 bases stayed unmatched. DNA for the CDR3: TGTGCCAGCAGTTTTAGGGAGGGCCTGGGCAAGCAGTACTTC. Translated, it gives CASSFREGLGKQYF.

The CDR3 protein is CAIPIKDSPIYGYTF. DNA of the CDR3: TGTGCCATCCCCATCAAGGACAGCCCCATTTATGGCTACACCTTC. The chain couples TRBV10-3 to TRBJ1-2, with D maybe TRBD1 (6 bases). The CDR3 covers 15 residues. The ends were cut back, 8 bases at V and 5 bases at J, with 21 bases in the middle. Germline loops: CDR1 ENHRY, CDR2 SYGVKD.

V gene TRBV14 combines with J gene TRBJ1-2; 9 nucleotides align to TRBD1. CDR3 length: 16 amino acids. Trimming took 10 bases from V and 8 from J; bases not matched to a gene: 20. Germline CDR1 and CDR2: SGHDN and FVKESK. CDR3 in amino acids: CATEVPGQGPIGGYTF. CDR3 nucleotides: TGTGCCACCGAAGTCCCGGGACAGGGCCCTATTGGGGGCTACACCTTC.

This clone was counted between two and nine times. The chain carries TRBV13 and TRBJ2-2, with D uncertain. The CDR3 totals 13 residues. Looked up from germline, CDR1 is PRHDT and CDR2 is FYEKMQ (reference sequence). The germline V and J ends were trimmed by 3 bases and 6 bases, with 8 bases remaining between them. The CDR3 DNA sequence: TGTGCCAGCAGCTTCGCTGGGCCCGGGGAGCTGTTTTTT. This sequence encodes CASSFAGPGELFF. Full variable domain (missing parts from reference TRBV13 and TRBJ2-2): AAGVIQSPRHLIKEKRETATLKCYPIPRHDTVYWYQQGPGQDPQFLISFYEKMQSDKGSIPDRFSAQQFSDYHSELNMSSLELGDSALYFCASSFAGPGELFFGEGSRLTVL.

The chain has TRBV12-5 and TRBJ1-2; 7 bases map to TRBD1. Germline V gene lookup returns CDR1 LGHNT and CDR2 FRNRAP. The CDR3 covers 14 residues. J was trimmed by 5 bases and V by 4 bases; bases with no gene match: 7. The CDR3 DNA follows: TGTGCTAGTGGTTCTCGGACAGGAAAATATGGCTACACCTTC. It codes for CASGSRTGKYGYTF.

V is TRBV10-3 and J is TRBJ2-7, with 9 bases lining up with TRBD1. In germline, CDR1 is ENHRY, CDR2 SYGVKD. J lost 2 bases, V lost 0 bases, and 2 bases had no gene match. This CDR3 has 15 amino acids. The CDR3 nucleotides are TGTGCCATCAGTGAGTCGGGGGACAGGGCCTACGAGCAGTACTTC. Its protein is CAISESGDRAYEQYF.

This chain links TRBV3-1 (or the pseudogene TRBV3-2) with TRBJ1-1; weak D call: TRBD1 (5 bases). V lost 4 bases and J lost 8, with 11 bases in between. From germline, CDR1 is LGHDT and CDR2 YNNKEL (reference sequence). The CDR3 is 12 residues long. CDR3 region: CASSPSGWEAFF. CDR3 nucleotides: TGTGCCAGCAGCCCCTCAGGGTGGGAAGCTTTCTTT.

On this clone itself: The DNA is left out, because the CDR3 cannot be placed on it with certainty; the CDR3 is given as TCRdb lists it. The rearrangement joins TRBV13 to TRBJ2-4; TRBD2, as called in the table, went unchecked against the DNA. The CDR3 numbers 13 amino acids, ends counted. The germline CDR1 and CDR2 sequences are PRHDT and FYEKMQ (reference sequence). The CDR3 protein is CASSFGAGGIQYF.

The CDR3 DNA follows: TGTGCCAGCAGCTGGACAGGGTTCGTGAACACTGAAGCTTTCTTT. This gives the protein CASSWTGFVNTEAFF. The chain uses TRBV7-9 and TRBJ1-1; 8 positions agree with TRBD1. J gave up 0 bases and V 4 bases, and 4 bases lay outside the gene matches. CDR3 length equals 15 residues. Per the germline V gene, CDR1 is SEHNR and CDR2 is FQNEAQ (reference sequence).

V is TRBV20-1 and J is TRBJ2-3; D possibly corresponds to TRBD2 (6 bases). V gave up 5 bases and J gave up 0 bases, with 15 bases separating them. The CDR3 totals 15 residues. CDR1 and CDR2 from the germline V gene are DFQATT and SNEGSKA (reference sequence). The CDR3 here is CSAGETRTSTDTQYF. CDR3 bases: TGCAGTGCTGGTGAGACTAGAACTAGCACAGATACGCAGTATTTT.

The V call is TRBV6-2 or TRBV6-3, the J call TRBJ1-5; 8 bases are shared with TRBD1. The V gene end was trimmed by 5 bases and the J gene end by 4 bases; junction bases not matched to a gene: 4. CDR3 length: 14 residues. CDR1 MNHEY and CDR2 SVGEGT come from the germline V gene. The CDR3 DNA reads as TGTGCCAGCAGTGCAGGGGGCGGGAATCAGCCCCAGCATTTT. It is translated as CASSAGGGNQPQHF.

CDR3 sequence reads: CASSESNRGGPQHF. CDR3 nucleotides: TGCGCCAGCAGTGAGTCGAATAGGGGTGGCCCCCAGCATTTT. This chain uses TRBV10-2 with TRBJ1-5, with D perhaps TRBD1 (5 bases). The V gene's germline CDR1 is WSHSY and CDR2 SAAADI. The CDR3 runs 14 residues. Trimming pared 0 bases from V and 10 bases from J, leaving 13 bases between.

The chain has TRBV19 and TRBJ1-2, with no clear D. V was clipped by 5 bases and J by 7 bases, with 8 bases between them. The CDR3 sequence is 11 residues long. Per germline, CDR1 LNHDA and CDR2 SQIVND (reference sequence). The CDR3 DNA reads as TGTGCCAGTAGTTCAACTGGTGGCTACACCTTC. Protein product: CASSSTGGYTF.

The DNA of the CDR3 is TGTGCCAGCAGTTTTGTAACAGGGAAGACTGAAGCTTTCTTT. Translation: CASSFVTGKTEAFF. V gene TRBV27 combines with J gene TRBJ1-1; a possible D gene is TRBD1 (6 bases). The ends were cut back, 3 bases at V and 5 bases at J, with 13 bases in the middle. The length of the CDR3 is 14 residues. Germline assignment: CDR1 MNHEY and CDR2 SMNVEV (reference sequence).

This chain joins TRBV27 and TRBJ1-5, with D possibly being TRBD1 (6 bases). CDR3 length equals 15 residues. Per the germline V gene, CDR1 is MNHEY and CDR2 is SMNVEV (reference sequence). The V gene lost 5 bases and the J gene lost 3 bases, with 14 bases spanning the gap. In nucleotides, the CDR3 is TGTGCCAGCAGTAGGGGGTCGCGTAACAATCAGCCCCAGCATTTT. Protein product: CASSRGSRNNQPQHF.

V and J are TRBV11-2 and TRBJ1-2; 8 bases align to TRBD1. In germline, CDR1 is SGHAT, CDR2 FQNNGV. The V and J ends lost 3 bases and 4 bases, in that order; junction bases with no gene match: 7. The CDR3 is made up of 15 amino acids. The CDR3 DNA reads TGTGCCAGCAGCTTGGGGACAGGAACCCGCTATGGCTACACCTTC. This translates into CASSLGTGTRYGYTF.

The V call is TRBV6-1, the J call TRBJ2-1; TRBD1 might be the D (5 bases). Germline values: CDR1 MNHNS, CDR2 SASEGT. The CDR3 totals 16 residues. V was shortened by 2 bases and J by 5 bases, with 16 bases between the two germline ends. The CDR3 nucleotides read TGTGCCAGCAGTGAACGGGCTTGGGAAGGGGACAATGAGCAGTTCTTC. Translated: CASSERAWEGDNEQFF.

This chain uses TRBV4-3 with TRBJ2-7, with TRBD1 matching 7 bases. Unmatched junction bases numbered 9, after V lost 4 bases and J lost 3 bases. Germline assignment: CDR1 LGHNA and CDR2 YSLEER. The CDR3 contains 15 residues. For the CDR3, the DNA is TGCGCCAGCAGCCCTGACTGGGACAGTAACTACGAGCAGTACTTC. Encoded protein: CASSPDWDSNYEQYF.

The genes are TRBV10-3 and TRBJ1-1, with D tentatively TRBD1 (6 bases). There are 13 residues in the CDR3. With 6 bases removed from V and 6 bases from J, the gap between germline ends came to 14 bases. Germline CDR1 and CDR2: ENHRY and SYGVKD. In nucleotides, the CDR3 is TGTGCCATCAGACGGGACATTGCGTCTGAAGCTTTCTTT. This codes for CAIRRDIASEAFF.

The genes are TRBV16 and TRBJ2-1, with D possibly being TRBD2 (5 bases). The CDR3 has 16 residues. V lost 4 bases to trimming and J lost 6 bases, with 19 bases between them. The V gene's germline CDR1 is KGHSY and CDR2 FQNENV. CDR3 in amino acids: CASSPLRVERVNEQFF. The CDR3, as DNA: TGTGCCAGCAGCCCACTAAGAGTAGAGAGGGTCAATGAGCAGTTCTTC.

As DNA, the CDR3 is TGCGCCAGCAGCTTGGGAGGGACAGCTGCAACTAATGAAAAACTGTTTTTT. Its protein is CASSLGGTAATNEKLFF. The chain has TRBV5-1 and TRBJ1-4; 7 positions agree with TRBD1. With V trimmed by 0 bases and J by 0 bases, 5 bases remained unmatched. CDR3 length: 17 amino acids. CDR1 SGHRS and CDR2 YFSETQ come from the germline V gene.